The 26 T cell receptor beta chains listed next were all sequenced from one sample in a study of CD8+CD57+ T cells in acquired aplastic anemia (dated by TCRdb to between 2018 and 2020). Sequencing instrument: Illumina HiSeq 2000. Genomic DNA was used as template for profiling of TCR beta VDJ combinations and CDR3 sequences. TCRdb applied fastp at Q25 and MiXCR to the public reads, then kept only in-frame beta chains. Rows matching on CDR3 protein sequence are summarized as one entry with the most common DNA and genes. The sample contains 100,000 to 150,000 distinct CDR3 sequences, around 48% of them found a single time. The ten largest clonotypes hold roughly 2.7% of the sample. Input material: sorted CD4+, CD8+, or CD8+CD57+ T cells (not recorded which) from PBMCs. Receptors originate from a human donor in good health, serving as a control.

With regard to this clonotype: A read error is possible here, since a much larger clone lies one base away. The V call is TRBV15, the J call TRBJ1-1; the D is unclear. The CDR3 has 14 residues. Germline V gene sequence: CDR1 LNHNV, CDR2 YYDKDF (reference sequence). CDR3 region: CAASRGGDHIEAFF. CDR3 DNA: TGTGCCGCCAGCAGAGGCGGAGACCACATTGAAGCTTTCTTT.

The chain links TRBV15 to TRBJ2-7, with 7 nucleotides matching TRBD1. The junction had 9 bases not matched to a gene; V was cut back by 1 base and J by 3 bases. The CDR3 has 16 amino acids. Germline V lookup: CDR1 LNHNV, CDR2 YYDKDF (reference sequence). The DNA of the CDR3 is TGTGCCACCAGCAGAGTTTTCGACAGGGCGTTCTACGAGCAGTACTTC. Residues: CATSRVFDRAFYEQYF. The whole variable domain, remainder taken from reference TRBV15 and TRBJ2-7, is DAMVIQNPRYQVTQFGKPVTLSCSQTLNHNVMYWYQQKSSQAPKLLFHYYDKDFNNEADTPDNFQSRRPNTSFCFLDIRSPGLGDTAMYLCATSRVFDRAFYEQYFGPGTRLTVT.

V gene TRBV19 combines with J gene TRBJ1-5; 8 bases are a match to TRBD1. This CDR3 has 17 residues. Germline assignment: CDR1 LNHDA and CDR2 SQIVND (reference sequence). With 5 bases clipped from V and 3 bases from J, the junction kept 12 bases outside the gene matches. The CDR3 is CASSSRTGQVNNQPQHF. DNA of the CDR3: TGTGCCAGTAGTTCCCGGACAGGGCAGGTGAACAATCAGCCCCAGCATTTT.

The rearrangement links TRBV7-9 to TRBJ1-2; the match to TRBD1 covers 9 bases. CDR1 and CDR2 from the germline V gene are SEHNR and FQNEAQ (reference sequence). There are 12 residues in the CDR3. V lost 5 bases, J lost 8 bases, and 3 bases stayed unmatched. CDR3 protein: CASSMDRGGYTF. CDR3 bases: TGTGCCAGCAGCATGGACAGGGGCGGCTACACCTTC. The variable domain in full, completed from reference TRBV7-9 and TRBJ1-2, reads DTGVSQNPRHKITKRGQNVTFRCDPISEHNRLYWYRQTLGQGPEFLTYFQNEAQLEKSRLLSDRFSAERPKGSFSTLEIQRTEQGDSAMYLCASSMDRGGYTFGSGTRLTVV.

The V call is TRBV19, the J call TRBJ1-1; unclear D gene. The CDR3 is made up of 15 amino acids. The V end lost 1 base, the J end lost 1 base, and 10 bases lay between the germline ends. CDR1 is LNHDA, CDR2 SQIVND, per germline (reference sequence). CDR3 in DNA: TGTGCCAGTAGTATAGTTGGCAGAAGGAACACTGAAGCTTTCTTT. The encoded protein is CASSIVGRRNTEAFF.

V usage is TRBV15 and J usage is TRBJ2-7; a possible D gene is TRBD2 (7 bases). The V gene lost 1 base and the J gene lost 0 bases, with 10 bases spanning the gap. The CDR3 contains 15 residues. Germline CDR1 is LNHNV and CDR2 is YYDKDF (reference sequence). CDR3 region: CATSRVRGASYEQYF. DNA for the CDR3: TGTGCCACCAGCAGAGTACGGGGGGCCTCCTACGAGCAGTACTTC. The full variable domain, its missing parts supplied by reference TRBV15 and TRBJ2-7, is DAMVIQNPRYQVTQFGKPVTLSCSQTLNHNVMYWYQQKSSQAPKLLFHYYDKDFNNEADTPDNFQSRRPNTSFCFLDIRSPGLGDTAMYLCATSRVRGASYEQYFGPGTRLTVT.

J is TRBJ2-7 and V is TRBV19; D gene unclear. This CDR3 has 14 residues. Trimming pared 3 bases from V and 3 bases from J, leaving 12 bases between. Germline CDR1 LNHDA, CDR2 SQIVND (reference sequence). The CDR3 loop reads CASSIAAGNYEQYF. Here the CDR3 DNA reads TGTGCCAGTAGTATCGCGGCTGGAAACTACGAGCAGTACTTC. Full variable domain (rest looked up from reference TRBV19 and TRBJ2-7): DGGITQSPKYLFRKEGQNVTLSCEQNLNHDAMYWYRQDPGQGLRLIYYSQIVNDFQKGDIAEGYSVSREKKESFPLTVTSAQKNPTAFYLCASSIAAGNYEQYFGPGTRLTVT.

The chain links TRBV29-1 to TRBJ2-7, with 14 bases that match TRBD2. This CDR3 is 15 amino acids long. Germline V CDR1 and CDR2: SQVTM, ANQGSEA. Trimming took 3 bases from V and 7 from J; bases not matched to a gene: 8. CDR3 nucleotides: TGCAGCGTTGAGGGACCAGGACTAGCGGGGGGAGAGCAGTACTTC. Amino acid sequence: CSVEGPGLAGGEQYF.

The gene calls are TRBV11-1 and TRBJ1-1; D unclear. This CDR3 is built from 16 residues. Trimming removed 0 bases at V and 1 base at J, with 12 bases between. CDR1 and CDR2 (germline): SGHAT, FQDESV (reference sequence). The CDR3 loop is CASSLALSVGNTEAFF. The CDR3 DNA sequence: TGTGCCAGCAGCTTAGCATTGTCTGTAGGGAACACTGAAGCTTTCTTT.

This clonotype was counted many times. This rearrangement joins TRBV2 to TRBJ1-2, with 8 bases aligning to TRBD1. The germline V gene has CDR1 SNHLY and CDR2 FYNNEI. The ends lost 7 bases at V and 6 bases at J; junction bases unmatched: 13. CDR3 size: 15 residues. Written as DNA, the CDR3 is TGTGCCAGCACACCCCCGGACAGGGCCGTGGATGGCTACACCTTC. Translating it yields CASTPPDRAVDGYTF. The full variable domain, in which reference TRBV2 and TRBJ1-2 provide the parts outside the CDR3, is EPEVTQTPSHQVTQMGQEVILRCVPISNHLYFYWYRQILGQKVEFLVSFYNNEISEKSEIFDDQFSVERPDGSNFTLKIRSTKLEDSAMYFCASTPPDRAVDGYTFGSGTRLTVV.

The V and J genes are TRBV19 and TRBJ2-6, with 9 bases lining up with TRBD1. The junction had 4 bases not matched to a gene; V was cut back by 5 bases and J by 5 bases. The germline gives CDR1 LNHDA, CDR2 SQIVND (reference sequence). The CDR3 is made up of 15 amino acids. CDR3 protein: CASSPGTGWANVLTF. The CDR3 DNA is TGTGCCAGTAGTCCCGGGACAGGGTGGGCCAACGTCCTGACTTTC.

J is TRBJ1-3 and V is TRBV19; no firm D call. Per germline, CDR1 LNHDA and CDR2 SQIVND (reference sequence). The V end was cut by 3 bases, the J end by 3 bases, with 3 bases between. CDR3 length equals 12 residues. CDR3 region: CASSILGNTIYF. The CDR3 coding sequence is TGTGCCAGTAGTATCCTTGGAAACACCATATATTTT.

The J gene is TRBJ2-7, the V gene TRBV10-2; 9 bases align to TRBD1. CDR3 size: 14 residues. The germline CDR1 and CDR2 sequences are WSHSY and SAAADI. With V trimmed by 2 bases and J by 5 bases, 4 bases remained unmatched. CDR3 in amino acids: CASSEVDRGNEQYF. The CDR3 nucleotides read TGCGCCAGCAGTGAGGTGGACAGGGGCAACGAGCAGTACTTC.

In its sample, this clonotype was seen many times. V usage is TRBV4-1 and J usage is TRBJ2-3, with 8 bases lining up with TRBD2. CDR3 length: 17 residues. The trim removed 1 base at V and 0 bases at J, leaving 6 bases unmatched. Germline V gene data show CDR1 as MGHRA and CDR2 as YSYEKL. This CDR3 is CASSQGELAASTDTQYF. The DNA of the CDR3 is TGCGCCAGCAGCCAAGGAGAACTAGCGGCTAGCACAGATACGCAGTATTTT.

V gene TRBV6-4 combines with J gene TRBJ2-3, with unresolved D. V lost 7 bases and J lost 7, with 9 bases in between. The CDR3 consists of 11 residues. Germline-derived CDR1 and CDR2 are MRHNA and SNTAGT. This CDR3 reads CASKSGNTQYF. The CDR3 coding sequence is TGTGCCAGCAAAAGTGGAAATACGCAGTATTTT.

This clonotype was seen only a few times. The chain joins TRBV4-1 to TRBJ2-3; 11 bases align to TRBD2. The CDR3 consists of 17 residues. From germline, CDR1 is MGHRA and CDR2 YSYEKL. The trim removed 2 bases at V and 3 bases at J, leaving 7 bases unmatched. CDR3 loop: CASSQPLLAGGTDTQYF. The CDR3, as DNA: TGCGCCAGCAGCCAACCTCTTCTAGCGGGGGGAACAGATACGCAGTATTTT.

This clonotype was counted ten times or more. The chain links TRBV5-1 to TRBJ1-4, with 8 bases fitting TRBD1. Trimming at V came to 3 bases and at J to 8 bases, leaving 9 bases not matched to a gene. Germline CDR1 and CDR2: SGHRS and YFSETQ. The CDR3 spans 15 residues. The CDR3 DNA reads as TGCGCCAGCAGCTCCATCGACAGGGGAGGGGAAAAACTGTTTTTT. Translated: CASSSIDRGGEKLFF.

V gene TRBV6-1 combines with J gene TRBJ1-2; the match to TRBD1 covers 9 bases. The length of the CDR3 is 14 residues. CDR1 MNHNS and CDR2 SASEGT come from the germline V gene. V lost 6 bases to trimming and J lost 2 bases; unmatched junction nucleotides: 4. The CDR3 loop is CASSWGQGNYGYTF. In DNA, the CDR3 is TGTGCCAGCAGCTGGGGACAGGGAAACTATGGCTACACCTTC.

This clonotype has a handful of counts. The chain couples TRBV6-1 to TRBJ1-2; D is uncertain. The CDR3 contains 13 residues. From germline, CDR1 is MNHNS and CDR2 SASEGT. V lost 1 base and J lost 4, with 7 bases in between. CDR3 in DNA: TGTGCCAGCAGTGAAGGGACGGCCTATGGCTACACCTTC. Translated: CASSEGTAYGYTF.

There are many counts of this clonotype. The junction does not match germline at one end; this may be a read error. The genes are TRBV7-2 and TRBJ2-3; 10 nucleotides match TRBD2. This CDR3 region has 17 residues. CDR1 SGHTA and CDR2 FQGNSA come from the germline V gene. CDR3: CASSVARAGGAADTQYF. In nucleotides, the CDR3 is TGTGCCAGCAGCGTAGCACGAGCGGGGGGGGCGGCAGATACGCAGTATTTT.

This clonotype was found many times. The V gene is TRBV20-1, the J gene TRBJ1-5; no clear D gene. The V gene lost 6 bases and the J gene lost 1 base, with 16 bases spanning the gap. Germline values: CDR1 DFQATT, CDR2 SNEGSKA (reference sequence). The CDR3 contains 15 residues. DNA of the CDR3: TGCAGTGCCATCCTGGTGGGCGGAAGCAATCAGCCCCAGCATTTT. Amino acid sequence: CSAILVGGSNQPQHF.

This clonotype has just one count. The genes are TRBV7-3 and TRBJ1-1, with 7 positions matching TRBD1. The CDR3 covers 15 residues. V lost 5 bases, J lost 3 bases, and 9 bases stayed unmatched. Germline V gene lookup returns CDR1 SGHTA and CDR2 FQGTGA. The CDR3 nucleotides are TGTGCCAGCAGCGCATACAGGGGCCCGGACACTGAAGCTTTCTTT. Its translation is CASSAYRGPDTEAFF.

This rearrangement joins TRBV20-1 to TRBJ2-1, with 12 positions matching TRBD2. Germline CDR1 DFQATT, CDR2 SNEGSKA (reference sequence). J gave up 8 bases and V 6 bases, and 5 bases lay outside the gene matches. This CDR3 is built from 13 residues. The CDR3 sequence is CSAGLAGTHEQFF. CDR3 coding DNA: TGCAGTGCCGGACTAGCGGGGACTCATGAGCAGTTCTTC.

This chain joins TRBV18 and TRBJ1-2, with 9 bases aligning to TRBD1. Germline trimming cut 0 bases from V and 4 bases from J; bases unmatched to any gene: 0. Germline loops: CDR1 KGHSH, CDR2 LQKENI. The CDR3 contains 14 residues. CDR3 coding DNA: TGTGCCAGCTCACCACCGGACAGGGGCTATGGCTACACCTTC. Protein sequence: CASSPPDRGYGYTF.

Regarding this clonotype: This sequence may be a read error, since a much larger clone differs from it by one base. CDR3 sequence: CASSYSNPAYEQYF. For the CDR3, the DNA is TGTGCCAGCAGTTACTCGAATCCTGCCTACGAGCAGTACTTC. The V and J genes are TRBV6-5 and TRBJ2-7, with D unclear. Between the trimmed V and J ends, which lost 0 bases and 2 bases, there was a span of 8 bases. CDR1 and CDR2 (germline): MNHEY, SVGAGI. The CDR3 is 14 residues long.

The rearrangement joins TRBV9 to TRBJ1-6; D is undetermined. Germline V gene lookup returns CDR1 SGDLS and CDR2 YYNGEE. V lost 0 bases and J lost 1, with 5 bases in between. CDR3 length: 15 amino acids. CDR3: CASSVALSYNSPLHF. As DNA, the CDR3 is TGTGCCAGCAGCGTAGCCTTGTCCTATAATTCACCCCTCCACTTT.